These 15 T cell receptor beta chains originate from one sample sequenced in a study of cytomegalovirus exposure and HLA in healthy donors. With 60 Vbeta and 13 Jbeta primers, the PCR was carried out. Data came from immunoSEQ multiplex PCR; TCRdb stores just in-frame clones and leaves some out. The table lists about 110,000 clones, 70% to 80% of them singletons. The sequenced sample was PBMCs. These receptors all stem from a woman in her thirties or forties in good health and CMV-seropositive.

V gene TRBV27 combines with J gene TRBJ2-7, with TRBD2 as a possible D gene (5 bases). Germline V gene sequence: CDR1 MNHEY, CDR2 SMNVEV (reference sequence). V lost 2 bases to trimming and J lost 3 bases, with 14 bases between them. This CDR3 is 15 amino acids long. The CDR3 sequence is CASSLGDLAFYEQYF. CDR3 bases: TGTGCCAGCAGTTTAGGGGATCTAGCTTTCTACGAGCAGTACTTC.

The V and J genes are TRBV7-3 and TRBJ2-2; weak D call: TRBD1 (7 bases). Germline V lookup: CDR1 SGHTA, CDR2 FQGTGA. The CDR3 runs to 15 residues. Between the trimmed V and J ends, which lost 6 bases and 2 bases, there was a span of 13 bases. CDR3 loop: CASSSGGGNTGELFF. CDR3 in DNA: TGTGCCAGCAGTTCCGGAGGGGGCAACACCGGGGAGCTGTTTTTT.

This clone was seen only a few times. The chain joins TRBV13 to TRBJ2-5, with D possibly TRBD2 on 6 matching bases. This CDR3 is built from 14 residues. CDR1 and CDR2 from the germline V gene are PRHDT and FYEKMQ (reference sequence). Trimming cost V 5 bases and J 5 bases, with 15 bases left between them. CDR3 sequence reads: CASSPSAGGETQYF. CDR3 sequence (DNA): TGTGCCAGCAGCCCTTCCGCTGGGGGGGAGACCCAGTACTTC. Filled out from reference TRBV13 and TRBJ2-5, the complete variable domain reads AAGVIQSPRHLIKEKRETATLKCYPIPRHDTVYWYQQGPGQDPQFLISFYEKMQSDKGSIPDRFSAQQFSDYHSELNMSSLELGDSALYFCASSPSAGGETQYFGPGTRLLVL.

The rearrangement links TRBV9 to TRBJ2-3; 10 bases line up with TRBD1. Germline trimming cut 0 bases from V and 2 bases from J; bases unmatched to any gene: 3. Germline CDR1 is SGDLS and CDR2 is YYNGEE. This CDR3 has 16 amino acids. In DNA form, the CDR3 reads TGTGCCAGCAGCGTAGGGACAGGGGGACTCACAGATACGCAGTATTTT. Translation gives CASSVGTGGLTDTQYF.

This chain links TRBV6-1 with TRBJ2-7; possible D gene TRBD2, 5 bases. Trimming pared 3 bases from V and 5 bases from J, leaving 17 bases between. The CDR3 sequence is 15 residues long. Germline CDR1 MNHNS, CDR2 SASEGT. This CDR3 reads CASSDGGTARDEQYF. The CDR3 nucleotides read TGTGCCAGCAGTGATGGAGGAACGGCCCGAGACGAGCAGTACTTC.

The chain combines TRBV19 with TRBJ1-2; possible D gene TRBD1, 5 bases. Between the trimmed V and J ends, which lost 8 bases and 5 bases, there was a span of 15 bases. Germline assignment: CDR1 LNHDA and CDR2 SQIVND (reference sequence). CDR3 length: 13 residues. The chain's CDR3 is CASGLKTVYGYTF. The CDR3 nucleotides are TGTGCCAGTGGTTTAAAGACAGTTTATGGCTACACCTTC. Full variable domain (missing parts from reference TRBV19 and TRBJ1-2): DGGITQSPKYLFRKEGQNVTLSCEQNLNHDAMYWYRQDPGQGLRLIYYSQIVNDFQKGDIAEGYSVSREKKESFPLTVTSAQKNPTAFYLCASGLKTVYGYTFGSGTRLTVV.

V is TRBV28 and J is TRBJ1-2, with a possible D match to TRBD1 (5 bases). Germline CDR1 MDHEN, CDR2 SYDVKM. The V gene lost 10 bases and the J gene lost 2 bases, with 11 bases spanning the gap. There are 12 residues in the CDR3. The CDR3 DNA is TGTGCCACGACAGCTGGCAACTATGGCTACACCTTC. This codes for CATTAGNYGYTF.

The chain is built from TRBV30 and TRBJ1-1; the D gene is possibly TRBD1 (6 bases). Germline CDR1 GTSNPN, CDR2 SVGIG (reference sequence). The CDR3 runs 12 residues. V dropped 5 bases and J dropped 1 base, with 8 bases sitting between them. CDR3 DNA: TGTGCCTGGGGACAGACGAACACTGAAGCTTTCTTT. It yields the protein CAWGQTNTEAFF.

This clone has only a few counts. CDR3 nucleotides: TGTGCCATCAGTGAGCCGGGACTTAACACCGGGGAGCTGTTTTTT. This gives the protein CAISEPGLNTGELFF. The chain has TRBV10-3 and TRBJ2-2, with D perhaps matching TRBD2 (6 bases). The germline V gene has CDR1 ENHRY and CDR2 SYGVKD. The CDR3 has 15 residues. Trimming pared 2 bases from V and 2 bases from J, leaving 9 bases between.

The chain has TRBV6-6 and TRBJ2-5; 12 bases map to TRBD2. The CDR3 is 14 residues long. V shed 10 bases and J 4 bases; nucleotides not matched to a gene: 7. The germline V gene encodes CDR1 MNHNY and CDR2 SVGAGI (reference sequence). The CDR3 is CAIRLAGVGETQYF. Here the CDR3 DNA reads TGTGCCATCCGACTAGCGGGAGTAGGAGAGACCCAGTACTTC.

CDR3 bases: TGTGCCAGCAATAGCGCTGCGGCAGATACGCAGTATTTT. The encoded protein is CASNSAAADTQYF. V gene TRBV9 combines with J gene TRBJ2-3, with D possibly matching TRBD2 (5 bases). Deletions cut 6 bases from V and 4 bases from J, with 12 bases between. Germline CDR1 and CDR2: SGDLS and YYNGEE. This CDR3 spans 13 amino acids.

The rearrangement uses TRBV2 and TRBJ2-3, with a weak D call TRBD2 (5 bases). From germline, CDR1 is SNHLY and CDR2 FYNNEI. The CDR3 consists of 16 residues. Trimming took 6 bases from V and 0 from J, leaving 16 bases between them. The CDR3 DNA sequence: TGTGCCAGCAGCGGAGCGGAAGGCACGAGCACAGATACGCAGTATTTT. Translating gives CASSGAEGTSTDTQYF.

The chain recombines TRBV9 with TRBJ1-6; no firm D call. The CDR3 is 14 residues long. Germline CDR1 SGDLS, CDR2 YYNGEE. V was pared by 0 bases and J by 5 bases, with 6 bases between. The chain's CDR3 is CASSVVPDNSPLHF. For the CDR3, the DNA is TGTGCCAGCAGCGTAGTCCCGGATAATTCACCCCTCCACTTT.

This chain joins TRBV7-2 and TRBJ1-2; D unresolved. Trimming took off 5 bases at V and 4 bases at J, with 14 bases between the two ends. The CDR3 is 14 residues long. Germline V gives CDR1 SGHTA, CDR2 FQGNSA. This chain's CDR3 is CASSPSQETYGYTF. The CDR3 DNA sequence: TGTGCCAGCAGCCCTAGCCAGGAGACCTATGGCTACACCTTC.

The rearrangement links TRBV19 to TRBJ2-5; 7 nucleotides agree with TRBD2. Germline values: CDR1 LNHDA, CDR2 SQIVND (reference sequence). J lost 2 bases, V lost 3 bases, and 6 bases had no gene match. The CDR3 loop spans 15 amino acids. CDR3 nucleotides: TGTGCCAGTAGTATGGAGCTAGCGGAGCAAGAGACCCAGTACTTC. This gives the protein CASSMELAEQETQYF.